These 27 T cell receptor beta chains were all obtained from the same sample, sequenced in a study of blood T cell repertoires in COVID-19. Measured with immunoSEQ multiplex PCR; TCRdb has only the in-frame clones, and not every one. The data hold some 270,000 clones, with over 80% observed a single time. Sequencing used PBMCs or T cells enriched from blood (not recorded which). The receptors originated from a woman aged 25 to 45 with acute COVID-19.

The chain couples TRBV6-5 to TRBJ1-1; D is unclear. This CDR3 has 15 residues. V lost 2 bases and J lost 4, with 14 bases in between. CDR1 and CDR2 (germline): MNHEY, SVGAGI. CDR3 loop: CASSYTREGVTEAFF. In DNA, the CDR3 is TGTGCCAGCAGTTACACTCGCGAGGGCGTCACTGAAGCTTTCTTT.

This chain connects TRBV23-1 to TRBJ2-7; TRBD2 aligns across 7 bases. TRBV23-1 is flagged as an ORF with uncertain function. The CDR3 spans 17 residues. Trimming cost V 2 bases and J 0 bases; bases outside gene matches: 10. The CDR3 DNA reads as TGCGCCAGCAGTCAAGGCCCTAGCGGCGAAAGCTCCTACGAGCAGTACTTC. Its protein product is CASSQGPSGESSYEQYF.

Here the CDR3 reads CASRPTGTGGNYGYTF. Here the CDR3 DNA reads TGTGCCAGTCGCCCCACCGGGACAGGGGGCAACTATGGCTACACCTTC. The chain carries TRBV19 and TRBJ1-2; 12 nucleotides align to TRBD1. V dropped 8 bases and J dropped 2; count of bases not matched to a gene: 9. The CDR3 loop spans 16 amino acids. CDR1 is LNHDA and CDR2 is SQIVND in the germline V gene (reference sequence).

The chain has TRBV5-4 and TRBJ2-2; 10 bases fit TRBD2. Unmatched junction bases numbered 3, after V lost 0 bases and J lost 4 bases. Germline V gene lookup returns CDR1 SGHNT and CDR2 YYREEE (reference sequence). The CDR3 sequence is 16 residues long. The CDR3 DNA reads as TGTGCCAGCAGCTTGGCACTAGCGGGAATCACCGGGGAGCTGTTTTTT. This codes for CASSLALAGITGELFF.

This chain links TRBV5-4 with TRBJ1-5; D gene ambiguous. There are 14 residues in the CDR3. Germline V gene lookup returns CDR1 SGHNT and CDR2 YYREEE (reference sequence). Trimming shortened V by 3 bases and J by 7 bases, and 14 bases separated the two germline ends. The CDR3 is CASSSWPGGQPQHF. CDR3 nucleotides: TGTGCCAGCAGCTCGTGGCCGGGAGGACAGCCCCAGCATTTT.

The chain has TRBV7-2 and TRBJ2-1; weak D call: TRBD2 (6 bases). V was clipped by 5 bases and J by 4 bases, with 15 bases between them. The CDR3 is made up of 15 amino acids. Germline CDR1 and CDR2: SGHTA and FQGNSA. CDR3 DNA sequence: TGTGCCAGCAGCCCGATGGCGGAGGGTTACAATGAGCAGTTCTTC. It specifies CASSPMAEGYNEQFF.

The chain employs TRBV5-4 and TRBJ2-3, with TRBD1 matching 8 bases. The junction had 8 bases not matched to a gene; V was cut back by 4 bases and J by 1 base. This CDR3 has 16 residues. In germline, CDR1 is SGHNT, CDR2 YYREEE (reference sequence). The CDR3 DNA sequence: TGTGCCAGCAGCAACTCGGACAGGGTGGGCACAGATACGCAGTATTTT. Translation gives CASSNSDRVGTDTQYF.

The chain employs TRBV6-6 and TRBJ1-2; D may be TRBD1 (6 bases). The CDR3 is 12 residues long. The V gene lost 6 bases and the J gene lost 5 bases, with 10 bases spanning the gap. Germline lookup yields CDR1 MNHNY and CDR2 SVGAGI (reference sequence). CDR3 loop: CASRTGGYGYTF. The CDR3 DNA reads as TGTGCCAGCAGGACAGGCGGATATGGCTACACCTTC.

The chain links TRBV11-2 to TRBJ2-7, with 10 bases aligning to TRBD2. The V gene's germline CDR1 is SGHAT and CDR2 FQNNGV. There are 16 residues in the CDR3. Unmatched junction bases numbered 7, after V lost 1 base and J lost 4 bases. The CDR3 protein is CASSLVGPSGSYEQYF. The CDR3 nucleotides read TGTGCCAGCAGCTTAGTTGGTCCTAGCGGGAGTTACGAGCAGTACTTC.

V is TRBV24-1 and J is TRBJ1-4; no reliable D call. The V end lost 3 bases, the J end lost 6 bases, and 13 bases lay between the germline ends. The germline gives CDR1 KGHDR, CDR2 SFDVKD. This CDR3 spans 15 amino acids. The CDR3 region has the DNA TGTGCCACCAGTGATGACGGAGGGCCAGATGAAAAACTGTTTTTT. It codes for CATSDDGGPDEKLFF.

The chain is built from TRBV14 and TRBJ2-5; tentative D call: TRBD1 (6 bases). CDR1 is SGHDN, CDR2 FVKESK, per germline. The CDR3 length is 17 residues. V was clipped by 4 bases and J by 5 bases, with 23 bases between them. The DNA for the CDR3 is TGTGCCAGCAGCCGGGACATGAAATTCCCGGCGCTGGAGACCCAGTACTTC. This gives the protein CASSRDMKFPALETQYF.

This chain uses TRBV7-8 with TRBJ1-1; TRBD1 matches at 11 bases. The V segment lost 3 bases and the J segment 1 base; nucleotides outside the gene matches: 4. Germline loops: CDR1 SGHVS, CDR2 FQNEAQ. The CDR3 is 16 amino acids. CDR3 sequence reads: CASSFPGQGGNTEAFF. Written as DNA, the CDR3 is TGTGCCAGCAGCTTTCCGGGACAGGGGGGGAACACTGAAGCTTTCTTT.

The table lists this clone with a few counts. This chain connects TRBV3-1 (or the pseudogene TRBV3-2) to TRBJ2-1, with TRBD1 matching over 8 bases. Germline V gives CDR1 LGHDT, CDR2 YNNKEL (reference sequence). The CDR3 contains 13 residues. J was trimmed by 9 bases and V by 2 bases; bases with no gene match: 3. Here the CDR3 DNA reads TGTGCCAGCAGCCAACAGGGGGCGGGTGAGCAGTTCTTC. This gives the protein CASSQQGAGEQFF.

J is TRBJ1-5 and V is TRBV27; D is undetermined. Germline values: CDR1 MNHEY, CDR2 SMNVEV (reference sequence). The CDR3 sequence is 15 residues long. V lost 6 bases, J lost 4 bases, and 16 bases lay in between. Here the CDR3 reads CASRDVSSGNQPQHF. CDR3 in DNA: TGTGCCAGCAGGGACGTTTCTAGCGGAAATCAGCCCCAGCATTTT.

V and J are TRBV29-1 and TRBJ2-7; 7 nucleotides agree with TRBD1. Germline V gives CDR1 SQVTM, CDR2 ANQGSEA. The ends lost 7 bases at V and 3 bases at J; junction bases unmatched: 3. CDR3 size: 11 residues. CDR3 in amino acids: CSARQGYEQYF. The CDR3 DNA reads as TGCAGCGCTAGACAGGGCTACGAGCAGTACTTC.

The rearrangement joins TRBV28 to TRBJ2-7; perhaps TRBD1 as D (7 bases). CDR1 and CDR2 (germline): MDHEN, SYDVKM. This CDR3 has 15 amino acids. The V end lost 2 bases, the J end lost 0 bases, and 11 bases lay between the germline ends. As DNA, the CDR3 is TGTGCCAGCAGTTTAGGGGGGACAGCCTCCTACGAGCAGTACTTC. It codes for CASSLGGTASYEQYF.

This rearrangement joins TRBV4-1 to TRBJ1-4; no firm D call. Germline V gene data show CDR1 as MGHRA and CDR2 as YSYEKL. Trimming removed 3 bases at V and 3 bases at J, with 14 bases between. The CDR3 has 16 residues. In DNA form, the CDR3 reads TGCGCCAGCAGCCACTATAGCTCTAAGGCTAATGAAAAACTGTTTTTT. It specifies CASSHYSSKANEKLFF.

This clone was seen once. The chain employs TRBV3-1 (or the pseudogene TRBV3-2) and TRBJ2-1; 11 bases are a match to TRBD2. Germline loops: CDR1 LGHDT, CDR2 YNNKEL (reference sequence). V was pared by 0 bases and J by 7 bases, with 5 bases of the junction left unmatched. This CDR3 is 16 amino acids long. In DNA form, the CDR3 reads TGTGCCAGCAGCCAAGATGGGGCTAGCGGGAGGAATGAGCAGTTCTTC. Its translation: CASSQDGASGRNEQFF.

The gene calls are TRBV5-1 and TRBJ2-3; no reliable D call. CDR1 and CDR2 from the germline V gene are SGHRS and YFSETQ. This CDR3 comprises 14 residues. The V gene lost 0 bases and the J gene lost 5 bases, with 10 bases spanning the gap. The CDR3 region is CASSLGQVKDTQYF. CDR3 DNA: TGCGCCAGCAGCTTGGGGCAGGTGAAAGATACGCAGTATTTT.

This clone was observed many times. This chain joins TRBV30 and TRBJ1-5; 7 bases agree with TRBD1. The CDR3 runs 13 residues. V shed 3 bases and J 9 bases; nucleotides not matched to a gene: 8. Germline CDR1 is GTSNPN and CDR2 is SVGIG (reference sequence). The CDR3 protein is CAWRMTGSGPQHF. CDR3 nucleotide sequence: TGTGCCTGGAGGATGACAGGGTCGGGGCCCCAGCATTTT.

The rearrangement links TRBV27 to TRBJ1-3; 7 bases match TRBD1. The junction had 9 bases not matched to a gene; V was cut back by 2 bases and J by 8 bases. This CDR3 contains 15 residues. CDR1 MNHEY and CDR2 SMNVEV come from the germline V gene (reference sequence). CDR3 sequence reads: CASSLLPTGVHTIYF. The CDR3 nucleotides read TGTGCCAGCAGTTTACTCCCAACAGGGGTTCACACCATATATTTT.

The J gene is TRBJ2-7, the V gene TRBV7-2; D might be TRBD2 (5 bases). The CDR3 is 13 residues long. Per the germline V gene, CDR1 is SGHTA and CDR2 is FQGNSA. The V and J ends lost 6 bases and 5 bases respectively, with 14 bases between them. The CDR3 sequence is CASRPDRGNEQYF. Written as DNA, the CDR3 is TGTGCCAGCAGGCCCGATCGGGGTAACGAGCAGTACTTC.

V is TRBV7-2 and J is TRBJ2-2; D is ambiguous. The CDR3 length is 14 residues. Per germline, CDR1 SGHTA and CDR2 FQGNSA. V lost 4 bases and J 3 bases, leaving 9 bases between the germline ends. CDR3 in DNA: TGTGCCAGCAGCTCCTTAGCTTACACCGGGGAGCTGTTTTTT. Its protein product is CASSSLAYTGELFF.

The genes are TRBV24-1 and TRBJ1-2; 10 bases fit TRBD1. After removal of 1 base from V and 4 bases from J, the junction contained 5 bases not matched to a gene. The CDR3 has 16 residues. Germline CDR1 KGHDR, CDR2 SFDVKD. The CDR3, as DNA: TGTGCCACCAGTGATTTTCGGACAGGGGGATCCTATGGCTACACCTTC. This sequence encodes CATSDFRTGGSYGYTF.

The CDR3 loop reads CASSTYSGLAGNEQFF. CDR3 in DNA: TGTGCCAGTAGTACCTATTCGGGGCTAGCGGGGAATGAGCAGTTCTTC. The chain combines TRBV19 with TRBJ2-1; 9 bases fit TRBD2. CDR1 LNHDA and CDR2 SQIVND come from the germline V gene (reference sequence). The CDR3 length is 16 residues. J lost 7 bases, V lost 4 bases, and 11 bases had no gene match.

This clone was counted a single time. The DNA for the CDR3 is TGTGCCAGCAGCGAGGGACTTACTACCTCCTACGAGCAGTACTTC. It encodes CASSEGLTTSYEQYF. The chain combines TRBV14 with TRBJ2-7; tentative D call: TRBD2 (6 bases). CDR1 and CDR2 from the germline V gene are SGHDN and FVKESK. The CDR3 is 15 amino acids. V gave up 5 bases and J gave up 0 bases, with 14 bases separating them.

This clone was seen a single time. This chain links TRBV23-1 with TRBJ2-3; TRBD1 agrees at 10 bases. TRBV23-1 counts as an open reading frame of uncertain function. The CDR3 consists of 15 residues. The trim removed 3 bases at V and 4 bases at J, leaving 4 bases unmatched. This CDR3 is CASSHPGQGSDTQYF. In DNA, the CDR3 is TGCGCCAGCAGTCATCCGGGACAGGGGTCAGATACGCAGTATTTT.